This T cell receptor beta chain is from a study of shared clonotypes between healthy human individuals. Authors' processing steps: ImmunoSEQ gave junction-only sequences without quality scores, so filtering differed. Using immunoSEQ multiplex PCR, the repertoire was profiled, and TCRdb retains in-frame clones only, with some absent. Clone size and V and J calls were adopted from that table, with D and trimming inferred from the DNA. The data hold approximately 2.3 million clones, with roughly 93% observed a single time. This clone was seen once. The antigen is undetermined. This specimen includes other DNA sequences encoding the same CDR3. This CDR3 comprises 15 residues. Germline-derived CDR1 and CDR2 are MDHEN and SYDVKM. V was clipped by 4 bases and J by 2 bases, with 11 bases between them. Findings and caveats of the study: Enrolling few donors narrowed the genetic and exposure-history diversity that was represented.

Input material: naive CD4+ T cells from PBMCs. Subset given: CD45RA+ positively selected. The TCR sequence derives from a man aged 18 to 30 in good health. Some clones in this sample may be carry-over from other donors' samples. This chain links TRBV28 with TRBJ1-4; D possibly corresponds to TRBD1 (5 bases). CDR3: CASSSQGGTNEKLFF. CDR3 nucleotides: TGTGCCAGCAGTTCCCAGGGAGGTACTAATGAAAAACTGTTTTTT.